This section outlines one T cell receptor beta chain sequence together with its context. There is no known antigen for this receptor. There are no base qualities to consult, and no much larger clone falls within one base. There are 14 amino acids in the CDR3, from cysteine to phenylalanine inclusive. Only CDR3 DNA is held: 42 bases, read in frame from base 1. Reading the germline V gene gives CDR1 SGHRS and CDR2 YFSETQ. The V and J ends are trimmed by 7 bases and 2 bases, leaving 13 bases between them. This entry is derived from a study of cytomegalovirus exposure and HLA in healthy donors (dated by TCRdb to about 2017). Regarding the study in general: According to an earlier analysis of a few hundred of the donors, some 180 million T cells yielded approximately 120 million unique TCR beta sequences and about 300 Gb of sequence data. An early release covering over 500 HLA-typed donors comprised approximately 290 gigabases of sequencing data and around 86 million unique TCR sequences. Of the approximately 400 genotyped donors, 70% to 90% were placed in the genetic ancestry cluster associated with self-reported Caucasian donors. The study aimed to test whether signatures of past pathogen exposure could be identified by cataloging public T cell receptors. The T cell repertoires of several hundred subjects were profiled by immunosequencing and related to cytomegalovirus serostatus. In addition to the first cohort of approximately 670 subjects, a separate validation cohort of approximately 130 different subjects was used. The study combined high-throughput TCR immunosequencing, statistical association of individual TCRs with disease status, and machine learning to predict cytomegalovirus infection status. A later analysis re-examined previously published TCR beta repertoires from roughly 720 donors and added high-resolution HLA genotyping to investigate patterns of TCR occurrence. In the later analysis, no new phenotypic data were used to find candidate immune exposures; instead, reliance was placed on TCR beta sequences and their occurrence across donors. To decide whether each TCR beta V gene segment behaved as functional or pseudogenic, an earlier analysis of fewer than 750 of the donors relied on high-throughput TCR beta sequencing. Donor age, sex, ethnicity and CMV serostatus were collected together with the repertoire data. A later genetic analysis took genome-wide SNP genotypes for about three fifths of the roughly 670 donors and used that subset as a discovery cohort. Every repertoire in the discovery cohort had been generated on one and the same sequencing platform. HLA typing covered class I and class II loci at four-digit resolution. Typing coverage differed by locus: A, B, C, DRB1 and DQB1 were typed in about 620-630 donors, DQA1 in around 500, DPA1 in around 600, and DPB1 in roughly 470. Roughly 5 DR-DQ haplotypes were handled as single units for association and clustering, since linkage in the cohort was strong. Among some 400 genotyped donors of the cohort, an average of roughly 230,000 unique TCR beta nucleotide sequences was sequenced per donor, of which about 18% were non-productive.

The cohort comprised some 730 healthy bone marrow donors. Cohort members were all nominally healthy when sampled, although unrecorded immune exposures were likely present. The donor was CMV seropositive and was included in the group of 250 to 300 seropositive cohort members. Every donor gave a peripheral blood sample, and the peripheral blood mononuclear cells from that sample were used for TCR beta sequencing. Genomic DNA extraction from the blood cell samples was performed with the Qiagen DNeasy Blood Extraction Kit. Overall study outcomes, separate from this receptor: A later analysis found that TCR association rates varied across HLA loci, with DRB1 alleles showing the most associated TCRs and HLA-C alleles the fewest. According to a later analysis, most CMV-associated TCR beta chains appeared to be HLA-restricted, and the HLA associations seemed to be driven largely by CMV exposure. A few of the identified cytomegalovirus-associated TCR beta chains were confirmed in vitro to be specific for cytomegalovirus antigens. Presence/absence analyses assumed roughly uniform sequencing depth across donors, an assumption that may not hold. Because some donors lacked HLA typing at each locus, the association tests relied only on the typed subset. A later genetic analysis associated a missense DCLRE1C variant with V-gene and J-gene trimming of TCR beta chains, and an independent cohort replicated the association. The classifier was reported to diagnose cytomegalovirus status with high specificity and sensitivity in both the original cohort and the validation cohort. For the cohort, immune exposure information was limited to CMV serostatus. A further reported finding was that TCR beta sequences accurately predicted the HLA-A and HLA-B alleles for most subjects in the first cohort. It was suggested by the authors that the approach could potentially be generalized to other disease states and immunological phenotypes. In an earlier analysis of around 600 of the donors, most TCR beta V segments were observed in productive rearrangements about 87% or about 30% of the time, broadly matching IMGT annotations. Assigning TCR associations to individual alleles was difficult when HLA alleles, especially DR and DQ, strongly co-occurred. Several of the top co-occurrence clusters appeared to be linked to parvovirus B19, influenza, CMV and Epstein-Barr virus, according to a later analysis. Some IMGT-functional V segments, including TRBV6-2 and TRBV6-3, could not be distinguished by the 87-base-pair reads and were therefore excluded. Because counts were too low, seventeen rarely observed V segments, including chromosome 9 orphons, were left out of the earlier analysis of roughly 600 of the donors. The sequencing pipeline was judged likely to have produced a cluster of highly shared sequence variants as a technical artifact. Linkage disequilibrium might explain the correlated functional status among segregating V segments, but an unknown experimental factor could not be excluded. At a false discovery rate of 0.05, a later analysis linked 15,000 to 20,000 TCR beta sequences to specific HLA alleles. Across donors, most TCR sequences were observed very rarely, whereas some public TCRs were present in many individuals. The study listed approximately 150 TCR beta chains as associated with cytomegalovirus. In this cohort, only TCR beta chains were sequenced, and detectable features were limited by the absence of alpha or paired-chain data. According to a later genetic analysis, donors in an Asian-associated ancestry cluster had fewer N-insertions in productive TCRs than the approximately 610-donor mean. Compared with equally common non-associated chains, HLA-associated TCR beta chains in a later analysis were more clonally expanded and had lower generation probabilities.

The library was obtained by the immunoSEQ multiplex PCR assay. For the multiplex PCR, a mixture combining 60 forward primers for TCR Vbeta segments and 13 reverse primers for TCR Jbeta segments was used. The CDR3 region of rearranged TCR beta genes was amplified from genomic DNA by a multiplex PCR assay. The amplified TCR beta libraries were sequenced on the Illumina HiSeq System as 87-base-pair reads. Processing in the source paper ran as follows. In a later analysis, tens of millions of unique TCR beta chains were counted across the approximately 670 repertoires, and around 11 million of these chains were shared by at least two donors. Raw reads were error-corrected and collapsed into unique sequences with a nearest-neighbor algorithm that merged closely related sequences to remove PCR and sequencing errors. To assign V, D and J gene segments, CDR3 sequences were aligned to IMGT reference sequences. For a sequence to be retained, a match of at least six nucleotides to both a V gene segment and a J gene segment was required. A rearrangement was called productive if the CDR3 had no stop codons and remained in frame with V and J, and every other rearrangement was called non-productive. Following IMGT convention, CDR3 was defined as the stretch from the second conserved V-encoded cysteine up to the conserved J-encoded phenylalanine. The earlier analysis of about 500 of the donors excluded sequences that lacked an unambiguous match to a single V gene segment. In an earlier analysis of approximately 610 of the donors, V segments were called functional above 56.7% productive rearrangements and were called segregating when the between-donor standard deviation exceeded 5%. A statistical classification framework was built for diagnosing cytomegalovirus status from the catalog of TCR beta chain sequences. In a later analysis, TCR nucleotide sequences were compared against IMGT/GENE-DB human TR gene sequences so that V and J genes could be assigned. Using the TCRdist pipeline, a later analysis assigned CDR3 sequences along with most-parsimonious VDJ recombination scenarios. In a later analysis, every TCR beta chain was defined by the combination of its CDR3 amino acid sequence and its V-gene family, and reads without a unique V-gene family were dropped. In a later analysis, nearly 600 highly shared, low-generation-probability nucleotide sequences were removed to address suspected cross-contamination and a sequencing artifact. For each public chain, a later analysis derived a clonal expansion index from normalized ranks of inferred template counts within each repertoire. Generation probabilities in a later analysis came from a VDJ recombination model fitted to out-of-frame rearrangements, and those results were checked against IGoR. In a later analysis, TCR-TCR, TCR-HLA and TCR-CMV co-occurrence was scored with hypergeometric tests, and a repertoire-size bias correction was applied to TCR pairs. A later analysis estimated false discovery rates by permuting HLA or CMV assignments 20 times. In a later analysis, co-occurring TCRs were grouped using DBSCAN, with TCRdist sequence similarity added in when clustering inside HLA-allele-positive subsets. Repertoires with fewer than 30,000 or more than 120,000 public chains, plus five repertoires with anomalous nucleotide sharing, were excluded from co-occurrence clustering. The source is immuneACCESS, and TCRdb retained only in-frame sequences with V and J called. Part of the clones is not carried over; for the studies checked, unresolved V genes explain less than half of this, and the remainder is unexplained. V, J and clone size reflect that table, while D and trimming were determined from the DNA. Within this sample are about 97,000 clones, with around 85% of them counted one time only. Roughly 5% of the sample is taken by the ten largest.

This sequence originates from a man aged 35 to 55 in good health and CMV-seropositive. This sequence uses TRBV5-1 and TRBJ2-4; the D gene is possibly TRBD2, with 5 bases matching. Sequenced material: PBMCs. At the DNA level, the sequence is TGCGCCAGCGCCCTCTCGGGGACCAAAAACATTCAGTACTTC. It encodes CASALSGTKNIQYF.